The entry that follows covers one TCR beta chain sequence. Its antigen is undetermined. The data were obtained in a study of neurological immune-mediated disorders. Germline V gives CDR1 LNHDA, CDR2 SQIVND (reference sequence). The CDR3 is 17 amino acids. The V end was cut by 6 bases, the J end by 0 bases, with 18 bases between. Notes on the study in general: Patients with HTLV-1-associated myelopathy showed the most TCR clonal expansion. Those with multiple sclerosis showed the least, falling below healthy controls. None of the CDR3 amino acid sequences of expanded clones were shared across subjects, and this suggested private repertoires in all groups.

5'RACE with 10-nucleotide random UMIs generated the cDNA. The authors obtained over 180 million TCR-beta sequences from 15-18 subjects per sequencing run. TCRdb reprocessed the 5' RACE reads via MiXCR and lists one record per CDR3 protein. The sample includes tens of thousands of distinct CDR3 sequences, around 15% of them seen just once. Time point given: longitudinal time-point 1 (baseline). The sequence was obtained from a female donor with HTLV-1-associated myelopathy (HAM/TSP). The V call is TRBV19, the J call TRBJ1-5; D gene uncertain. The sequenced material came from PBMCs. The CDR3 bases are TGTGCCAGTAGACAGCTACTAGAGTACCATAGCAATCAGCCCCAGCATTTT. Translation gives CASRQLLEYHSNQPQHF. Together with reference TRBV19 and TRBJ1-5, the CDR3 gives the full variable domain: DGGITQSPKYLFRKEGQNVTLSCEQNLNHDAMYWYRQDPGQGLRLIYYSQIVNDFQKGDIAEGYSVSREKKESFPLTVTSAQKNPTAFYLCASRQLLEYHSNQPQHFGDGTRLSIL.